Shown below are 10 T cell receptor beta chains from a single sample sequenced in a study of T cell responses to AZD1222 COVID-19 vaccine. Produced via immunoSEQ multiplex PCR; TCRdb's table is partial and in-frame only. The repertoire holds 80,000 to 85,000 clones, with 75% to 95% as singletons. The input for sequencing was peripheral blood, taken 28 days after the second AZD1222 dose. Receptor source: an adult who received the AZD1222 COVID-19 vaccine.

This chain links TRBV5-1 with TRBJ2-3, with D unresolved. Per the germline V gene, CDR1 is SGHRS and CDR2 is YFSETQ. The CDR3 loop spans 12 amino acids. The V end was cut by 0 bases, the J end by 6 bases, with 5 bases between. The CDR3 loop is CASSLDGDTQYF. CDR3 bases: TGCGCCAGCAGCTTGGACGGCGATACGCAGTATTTT. Looking up the rest from reference TRBV5-1 and TRBJ2-3 gives the full variable domain: KAGVTQTPRYLIKTRGQQVTLSCSPISGHRSVSWYQQTPGQGLQFLFEYFSETQRNKGNFPGRFSGRQFSNSRSEMNVSTLELGDSALYLCASSLDGDTQYFGPGTRLTVL.

Remarks on this clone: The germline gene is not matched at one end of the junction; a read error may be the cause. The gene calls are TRBV2 and TRBJ2-1; either TRBD1 or TRBD2 may supply D (5 bases each). Germline lookup yields CDR1 SNHLY and CDR2 FYNNEI. The CDR3 loop spans 16 amino acids. The CDR3 here is CASYPAGASDYIEQFF. DNA for the CDR3: TGTGCCAGCTACCCCGCCGGGGCCTCAGATTACATTGAGCAGTTCTTC.

This clone appeared a few times. The chain recombines TRBV14 with TRBJ2-2; D is undetermined. Trimming removed 4 bases from V and 4 bases from J, with 10 bases in between. The CDR3 is 14 amino acids. Germline V gene data show CDR1 as SGHDN and CDR2 as FVKESK. In DNA, the CDR3 is TGTGCCAGCAGCCGGCTAAGTGGCACCGGGGAGCTGTTTTTT. Translated, it gives CASSRLSGTGELFF.

This sequence joins TRBV15 and TRBJ1-3; 8 nucleotides align to TRBD1. The CDR3 is made up of 18 amino acids. V lost 1 base and J lost 0; bases outside the gene matches: 8. Germline-derived CDR1 and CDR2 are LNHNV and YYDKDF (reference sequence). The CDR3 loop reads CATSRAIRTGRSGNTIYF. The CDR3 DNA is TGTGCCACCAGCAGAGCAATTCGGACAGGGCGCTCTGGAAACACCATATATTTT.

The chain couples TRBV5-1 to TRBJ2-7; D remains unclear. The CDR3 loop spans 13 amino acids. Trimming stripped 5 bases from V and 2 bases from J, with 11 bases between. Germline CDR1 is SGHRS and CDR2 is YFSETQ. The CDR3 sequence: CASRDGRAYEQYF. In DNA, the CDR3 is TGCGCCAGCAGGGATGGCCGGGCCTACGAGCAGTACTTC.

V gene TRBV28 combines with J gene TRBJ2-7; no clear D gene. V was clipped by 3 bases and J by 5 bases, with 5 bases between them. The CDR3 is made up of 11 amino acids. CDR1 MDHEN and CDR2 SYDVKM come from the germline V gene. The CDR3 sequence is CASSLRHEQYF. CDR3 in DNA: TGTGCCAGCAGTTTGCGGCACGAGCAGTACTTC.

This rearrangement joins TRBV2 to TRBJ2-7; TRBD1 matches 11 bases. The CDR3 extends over 14 amino acids. The V gene's germline CDR1 is SNHLY and CDR2 FYNNEI. With 5 bases clipped from V and 7 bases from J, the junction kept 7 bases outside the gene matches. The CDR3, as DNA: TGTGCCAGCAGTCTTGGACAGGGGGCGGGGGAGCAGTACTTC. It specifies CASSLGQGAGEQYF.

The J gene is TRBJ2-7, the V gene TRBV3-1 (or the pseudogene TRBV3-2); TRBD1 matches 9 bases. V lost 4 bases and J lost 4; bases outside the gene matches: 2. The germline CDR1 and CDR2 sequences are LGHDT and YNNKEL (reference sequence). The CDR3 is 13 amino acids. Written as DNA, the CDR3 is TGTGCCAGCAGCCCCGGGACAGGGTACGAGCAGTACTTC. This translates into CASSPGTGYEQYF.

This clone was detected once. V gene TRBV28 combines with J gene TRBJ2-5, with a weak D call TRBD2 (7 bases). The V end was cut by 6 bases, the J end by 2 bases, with 19 bases between. The germline CDR1 and CDR2 sequences are MDHEN and SYDVKM. The CDR3 consists of 16 residues. The CDR3 reads CASSPVGGQRQETQYF. The CDR3 DNA is TGTGCCAGCAGCCCCGTGGGGGGGCAGAGACAAGAGACCCAGTACTTC.

The rearrangement uses TRBV5-1 and TRBJ1-2, with 9 bases aligning to TRBD1. This CDR3 has 13 residues. V trimming: 4 bases; J trimming: 7 bases; junction bases outside the gene matches: 5. Germline CDR1 reads SGHRS; CDR2 reads YFSETQ. The CDR3 spells CASSPGQGGGYTF. The CDR3 coding sequence is TGCGCCAGCAGCCCGGGACAGGGAGGTGGCTACACCTTC.